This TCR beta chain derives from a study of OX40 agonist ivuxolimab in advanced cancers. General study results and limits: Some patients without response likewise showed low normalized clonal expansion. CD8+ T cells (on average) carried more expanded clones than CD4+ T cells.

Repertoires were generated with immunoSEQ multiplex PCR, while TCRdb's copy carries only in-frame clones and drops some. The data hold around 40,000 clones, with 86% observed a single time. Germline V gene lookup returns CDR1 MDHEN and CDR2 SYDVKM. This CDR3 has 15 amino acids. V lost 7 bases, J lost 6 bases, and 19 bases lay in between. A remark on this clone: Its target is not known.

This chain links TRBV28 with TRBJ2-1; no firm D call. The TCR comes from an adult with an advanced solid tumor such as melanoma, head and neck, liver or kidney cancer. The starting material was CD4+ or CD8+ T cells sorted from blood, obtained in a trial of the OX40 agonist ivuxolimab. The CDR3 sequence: CASKPRVGISNEQFF. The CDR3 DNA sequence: TGTGCCAGCAAGCCAAGGGTCGGTATAAGCAATGAGCAGTTCTTC.